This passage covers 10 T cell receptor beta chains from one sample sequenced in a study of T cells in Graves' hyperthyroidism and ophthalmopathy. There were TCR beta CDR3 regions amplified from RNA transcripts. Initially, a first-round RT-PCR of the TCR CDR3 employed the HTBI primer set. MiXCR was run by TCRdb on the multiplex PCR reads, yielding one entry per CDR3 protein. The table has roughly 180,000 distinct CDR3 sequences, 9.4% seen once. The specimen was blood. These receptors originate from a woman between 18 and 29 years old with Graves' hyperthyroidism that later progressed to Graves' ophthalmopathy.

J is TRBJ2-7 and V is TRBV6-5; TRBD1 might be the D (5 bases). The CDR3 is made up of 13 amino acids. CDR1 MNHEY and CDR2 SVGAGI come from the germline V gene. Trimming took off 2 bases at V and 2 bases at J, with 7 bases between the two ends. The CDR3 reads CASSYGATYEQYF. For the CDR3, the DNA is TGTGCCAGCAGTTACGGGGCGACCTACGAGCAGTACTTC.

CDR3 protein: CASIFNRYTEAFF. The CDR3 bases are TGTGCCAGCATCTTCAACCGATACACTGAAGCTTTCTTT. The rearrangement links TRBV11-3 to TRBJ1-1; no definite D call. V shed 7 bases and J shed 3 bases, with 12 bases lying between them. The germline CDR1 and CDR2 sequences are SGHNT and YENEEA. The CDR3 runs 13 residues.

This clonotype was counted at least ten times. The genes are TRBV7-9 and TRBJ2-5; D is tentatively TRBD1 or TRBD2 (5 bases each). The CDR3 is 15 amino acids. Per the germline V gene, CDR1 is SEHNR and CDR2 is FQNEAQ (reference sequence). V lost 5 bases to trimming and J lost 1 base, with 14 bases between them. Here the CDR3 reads CASSVVRDLQETQYF. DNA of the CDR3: TGTGCCAGCAGCGTTGTGAGGGACCTCCAAGAGACCCAGTACTTC.

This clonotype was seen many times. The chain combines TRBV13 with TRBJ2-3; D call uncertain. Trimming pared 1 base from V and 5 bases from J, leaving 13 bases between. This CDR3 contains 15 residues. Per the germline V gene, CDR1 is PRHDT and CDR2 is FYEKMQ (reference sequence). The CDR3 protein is CASSLDLGSKDTQYF. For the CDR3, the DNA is TGTGCCAGCAGCTTAGATCTTGGATCGAAAGATACGCAGTATTTT.

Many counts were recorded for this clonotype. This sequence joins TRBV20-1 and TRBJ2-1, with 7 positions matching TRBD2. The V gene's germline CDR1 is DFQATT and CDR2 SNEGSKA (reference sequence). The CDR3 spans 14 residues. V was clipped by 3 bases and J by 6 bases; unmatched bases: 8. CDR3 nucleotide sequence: TGCAGTGCTAGCTATAGCGGGCCGTCCAATGAGCAGTTCTTC. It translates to CSASYSGPSNEQFF.

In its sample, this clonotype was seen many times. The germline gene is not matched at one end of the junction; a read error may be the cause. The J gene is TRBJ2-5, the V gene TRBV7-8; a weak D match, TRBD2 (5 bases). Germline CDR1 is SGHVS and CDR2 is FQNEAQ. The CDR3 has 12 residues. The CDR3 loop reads CASSLGFGVPHF. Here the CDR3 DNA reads TGTGCCAGCAGCTTAGGGTTCGGGGTCCCCCACTTC.

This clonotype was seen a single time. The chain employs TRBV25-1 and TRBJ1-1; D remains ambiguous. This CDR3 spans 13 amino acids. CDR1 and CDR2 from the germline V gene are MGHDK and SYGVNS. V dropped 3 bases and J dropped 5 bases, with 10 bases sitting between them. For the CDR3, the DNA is TGTGCCAGCAGTGATCCGGGAGTTACTGAAGCTTTCTTT. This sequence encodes CASSDPGVTEAFF.

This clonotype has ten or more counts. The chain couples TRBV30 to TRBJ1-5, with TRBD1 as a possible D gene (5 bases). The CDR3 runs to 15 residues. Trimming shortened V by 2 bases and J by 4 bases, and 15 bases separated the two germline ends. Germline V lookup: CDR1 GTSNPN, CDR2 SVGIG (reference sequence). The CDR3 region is CAWSFPGPPNQPQHF. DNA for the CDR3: TGTGCCTGGAGTTTCCCGGGACCGCCAAATCAGCCCCAGCATTTT.

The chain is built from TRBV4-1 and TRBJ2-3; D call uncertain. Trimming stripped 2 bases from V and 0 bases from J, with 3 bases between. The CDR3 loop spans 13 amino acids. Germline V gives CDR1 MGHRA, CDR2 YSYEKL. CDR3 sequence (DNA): TGCGCCAGCAGCCAACAGAGCACAGATACGCAGTATTTT. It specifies CASSQQSTDTQYF.

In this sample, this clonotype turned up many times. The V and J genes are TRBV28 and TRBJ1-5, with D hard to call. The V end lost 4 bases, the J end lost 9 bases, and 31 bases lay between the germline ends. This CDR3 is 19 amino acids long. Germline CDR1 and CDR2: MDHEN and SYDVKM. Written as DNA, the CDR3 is TGTGCCAGCAGTTCCATCGGTCAGATTCCCAAAAGGGTAGATCGGCCCCAGCATTTT. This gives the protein CASSSIGQIPKRVDRPQHF.